The sequence of this T cell receptor (beta chain) was determined in a study of T cells expressing NK-cell markers. As for the study in general: The authors derived TCR beta repertoires from sorted CD3+CD56+NKG2C+, CD3+CD56+NKG2C- and CD3+CD56-NKG2C+ T cells. Whole-study findings and limits: Among a few donors, these clonotypes also ranked first in the CD3+CD56-NKG2C+ fraction. As a fraction of CD8+ T cells, dominant NKG2C+ clonotypes reached roughly 1.0-7.0% in six donors.

In regard to this clonotype: As yet, its antigen is unknown.

The CDR3 sequence is 14 residues long. The germline CDR1 and CDR2 sequences are KGHDR and SFDVKD. For each CDR3 protein, TCRdb gives one entry from its re-call of the 5' RACE reads, without DNA. The ten most abundant clones cover 6% to 9.5% of a sample with almost 450,000 distinct CDR3 sequences. The rearrangement links TRBV24-1 to TRBJ2-3; TCRdb's D call, TRBD2, is unchecked because there is no DNA. The sample consisted of blood T cells: a sorted CD56 or NKG2C T cell subset, CD4+ or CD8+ T cells, or bulk PBMC T cells (not recorded which). This receptor was obtained from a woman aged 18 to 75 in good health. The CDR3 loop reads CAAGLAGVPDTQYF.